This T cell receptor beta chain was identified during a study of T cell changes during pregnancy in multiple sclerosis. There are 15 residues in the CDR3. From germline, CDR1 is MDHEN and CDR2 SYDVKM. V was pared by 2 bases and J by 0 bases, with 11 bases between. The table came from immunoSEQ multiplex PCR; TCRdb's copy has only in-frame clones and leaves some out. The data show some 120,000 clones, with roughly 92% seen just once and approximately 6.2% held by the top ten. This clone was seen just once. V and J are TRBV28 and TRBJ2-7; unclear D gene. The input for sequencing was peripheral blood, taken before pregnancy. The sequence was obtained from a female donor with multiple sclerosis, enrolled in a pregnancy study. CDR3 DNA sequence: TGTGCCAGCAGTTTAGGCAGGCCCATCTCCTACGAGCAGTACTTC. This translates into CASSLGRPISYEQYF.